These 21 T cell receptor beta chains were sequenced from one sample in a study of somatic mutations in cytotoxic T cells in rheumatoid arthritis. The data were produced by immunoSEQ multiplex PCR, yet TCRdb's version contains in-frame clones alone and is incomplete. Of 13,000 to 15,000 clones in the sample, over 80% were seen once. Sequencing was carried out using CD4+ T cells sorted from blood. These receptors were taken from a man between 70 and 80 years old with rheumatoid arthritis.

The chain recombines TRBV6-6 with TRBJ1-1, with 9 bases that match TRBD1. The J segment lost 2 bases and the V segment lost 9 bases, leaving 7 bases of the junction unmatched. The CDR3 covers 14 residues. Germline V gives CDR1 MNHNY, CDR2 SVGAGI (reference sequence). CDR3 in amino acids: CASNRGQFNTEAFF. The CDR3 coding sequence is TGTGCCAGTAACAGGGGGCAGTTCAACACTGAAGCTTTCTTT.

This clone was seen only once. V is TRBV27 and J is TRBJ2-7; D perhaps matches TRBD1 (6 bases). The germline V and J ends were trimmed by 6 bases and 4 bases, with 19 bases remaining between them. In germline, CDR1 is MNHEY, CDR2 SMNVEV (reference sequence). CDR3 size: 15 residues. The CDR3 coding sequence is TGTGCCAGCAGCACAATAAGGTCACAGGGTTACGAGCAGTACTTC. This translates into CASSTIRSQGYEQYF.

The chain recombines TRBV5-1 with TRBJ2-7; TRBD2 matches 9 bases. The CDR3 consists of 15 residues. V lost 2 bases, J lost 0 bases, and 3 bases stayed unmatched. The germline V gene encodes CDR1 SGHRS and CDR2 YFSETQ. The CDR3: CASSFSGGISYEQYF. CDR3 bases: TGCGCCAGCAGCTTTAGCGGGGGCATCTCCTACGAGCAGTACTTC.

The gene calls are TRBV7-2 and TRBJ2-6, with 11 positions matching TRBD2. The CDR3 has 19 amino acids. Germline CDR1 is SGHTA and CDR2 is FQGNSA. With 7 bases clipped from V and 0 bases from J, the junction kept 11 bases outside the gene matches. The CDR3 region has the DNA TGTGCCAGCACCTTCCTCGGGACTAGCGGCAACTCTGGGGCCAACGTCCTGACTTTC. Translating gives CASTFLGTSGNSGANVLTF.

The chain employs TRBV5-1 and TRBJ2-5; D not certain. The CDR3 spans 14 residues. Trimming removed 2 bases at V and 1 base at J, with 9 bases between. Looked up from germline, CDR1 is SGHRS and CDR2 is YFSETQ. CDR3 residues: CASSLGRLQETQYF. The CDR3 bases are TGCGCCAGCAGCTTAGGCAGGCTCCAAGAGACCCAGTACTTC.

The V call is TRBV7-9, the J call TRBJ1-1; tentatively, D is TRBD1 (5 bases). Germline V gives CDR1 SEHNR, CDR2 FQNEAQ (reference sequence). Trimming removed 6 bases from V and 3 bases from J, with 17 bases in between. This CDR3 spans 15 amino acids. The CDR3: CASRQMDTRDTEAFF. The DNA for the CDR3 is TGTGCCAGCAGACAAATGGACACTCGGGACACTGAAGCTTTCTTT.

The chain links TRBV5-6 to TRBJ2-5; weak D call: TRBD2 (6 bases). Trimming shortened V by 7 bases and J by 4 bases, and 20 bases separated the two germline ends. Germline CDR1 reads SGHDT; CDR2 reads YYEEEE. The CDR3 has 15 residues. The CDR3 loop reads CASYGVPTGRETQYF. In DNA, the CDR3 is TGTGCCAGCTACGGGGTACCGACCGGGAGAGAGACCCAGTACTTC.

V is TRBV7-6 and J is TRBJ2-1; possibly TRBD2 for D (7 bases). The CDR3 is made up of 17 amino acids. Germline V CDR1 and CDR2: SGHVS, FNYEAQ. V lost 1 base and J 0 bases, leaving 13 bases between the germline ends. CDR3 amino acids: CASSLEGGGGSYNEQFF. CDR3 coding DNA: TGTGCCAGCAGCTTAGAGGGAGGGGGGGGCTCCTACAATGAGCAGTTCTTC.

The J gene is TRBJ2-5, the V gene TRBV27; 7 positions agree with TRBD2. V shed 6 bases and J 11 bases; nucleotides not matched to a gene: 15. CDR3 length equals 14 residues. Germline CDR1 and CDR2: MNHEY and SMNVEV (reference sequence). The CDR3 here is CASSRPGLEMKQYF. CDR3 nucleotide sequence: TGTGCCAGCAGCCGACCCGGACTAGAAATGAAGCAGTACTTC.

The gene calls are TRBV11-1 and TRBJ1-5; D is ambiguous. Looked up from germline, CDR1 is SGHAT and CDR2 is FQDESV (reference sequence). This CDR3 contains 12 residues. With 5 bases removed from V and 7 bases from J, the gap between germline ends came to 9 bases. This CDR3 is CASSPDWQPQHF. DNA for the CDR3: TGTGCCAGCAGCCCAGATTGGCAGCCCCAGCATTTT.

The chain is built from TRBV5-1 and TRBJ2-5, with 7 positions matching TRBD1. Germline lookup yields CDR1 SGHRS and CDR2 YFSETQ. This CDR3 spans 13 amino acids. Unmatched junction bases numbered 4, after V lost 3 bases and J lost 5 bases. CDR3 nucleotides: TGCGCCAGCAGCTACAGGGGCGCGGAGACCCAGTACTTC. Amino acids: CASSYRGAETQYF.

The chain joins TRBV7-2 to TRBJ1-5; TRBD1 might be the D (6 bases). Deletions cut 2 bases from V and 6 bases from J, with 11 bases between. The CDR3 is 14 amino acids. CDR1 and CDR2 (germline): SGHTA, FQGNSA. The chain's CDR3 is CASSLLGARQPQHF. The CDR3 nucleotides read TGTGCCAGCAGCTTATTGGGGGCGCGTCAGCCCCAGCATTTT. The whole variable domain, filled in from reference TRBV7-2 and TRBJ1-5, reads GAGVSQSPSNKVTEKGKDVELRCDPISGHTALYWYRQSLGQGLEFLIYFQGNSAPDKSGLPSDRFSAERTGGSVSTLTIQRTQQEDSAVYLCASSLLGARQPQHFGDGTRLSIL.

The gene calls are TRBV28 and TRBJ2-7; TRBD1 might be the D (5 bases). Germline V gene sequence: CDR1 MDHEN, CDR2 SYDVKM. V lost 1 base to trimming and J lost 2 bases, with 6 bases between them. The CDR3 is 13 residues long. Here the CDR3 DNA reads TGTGCCAGCAGTTTATCAGGGCCCTACGAGCAGTACTTC. It translates to CASSLSGPYEQYF.

J is TRBJ1-2 and V is TRBV30; 11 bases are shared with TRBD1. Germline V gene data show CDR1 as GTSNPN and CDR2 as SVGIG (reference sequence). V shed 3 bases, J shed 2 bases, and the junction held 8 bases outside the gene matches. The CDR3 totals 16 residues. The CDR3 DNA is TGTGCCTGGAGATCCCCCGGACAGGGGGCGAACTATGGCTACACCTTC. It translates to CAWRSPGQGANYGYTF.

The V and J genes are TRBV5-1 and TRBJ1-2; 10 bases are shared with TRBD1. Germline V CDR1 and CDR2: SGHRS, YFSETQ. This CDR3 is 15 amino acids long. V trimming: 3 bases; J trimming: 2 bases; junction bases outside the gene matches: 4. CDR3 DNA: TGCGCCAGCAGCTCGGAGACAGGGGGCAACTATGGCTACACCTTC. It yields the protein CASSSETGGNYGYTF.

The chain combines TRBV5-1 with TRBJ2-5; 7 nucleotides match TRBD2. The CDR3 has 15 amino acids. V trimming: 0 bases; J trimming: 4 bases; junction bases outside the gene matches: 6. CDR1 and CDR2 (germline): SGHRS, YFSETQ. The chain's CDR3 is CASSLVTGRGETQYF. DNA of the CDR3: TGCGCCAGCAGCTTGGTTACGGGGAGGGGAGAGACCCAGTACTTC.

The chain is built from TRBV5-1 and TRBJ1-5, with D possibly matching TRBD1 (6 bases). The germline gives CDR1 SGHRS, CDR2 YFSETQ. With 1 base removed from V and 1 base from J, the gap between germline ends came to 9 bases. The CDR3 sequence is 15 residues long. The CDR3 protein is CASSLLGTSNQPQHF. The CDR3 nucleotides read TGCGCCAGCAGCTTGCTCGGGACAAGCAATCAGCCCCAGCATTTT.

This clone appeared a single time. The V gene is TRBV18, the J gene TRBJ1-2, with D hard to call. The CDR3 covers 15 residues. The germline V and J ends were trimmed by 0 bases and 2 bases, with 10 bases remaining between them. From germline, CDR1 is KGHSH and CDR2 LQKENI. The CDR3: CASSPPGLINYGYTF. The CDR3 DNA is TGTGCCAGCTCACCACCAGGACTGATCAACTATGGCTACACCTTC.

V and J are TRBV7-2 and TRBJ2-3, with D tentatively TRBD2 (6 bases). Germline V lookup: CDR1 SGHTA, CDR2 FQGNSA. This CDR3 is built from 18 residues. Trimming removed 3 bases at V and 2 bases at J, with 21 bases between. CDR3 sequence (DNA): TGTGCCAGCAGCTTTTTCGCCTCTACGGGGGTGGCCACAGATACGCAGTATTTT. Its translation is CASSFFASTGVATDTQYF.

This clone was recorded once. V is TRBV6-5 and J is TRBJ1-5; no clear D gene. CDR1 and CDR2 (germline): MNHEY, SVGAGI. V was shortened by 0 bases and J by 1 base, with 7 bases between the two germline ends. The CDR3 extends over 15 amino acids. As DNA, the CDR3 is TGTGCCAGCAGTTACTCGAGGTCCAGCAATCAGCCCCAGCATTTT. Its protein is CASSYSRSSNQPQHF.

The genes are TRBV12-5 and TRBJ2-1; 8 bases are a match to TRBD2. Germline assignment: CDR1 LGHNT and CDR2 FRNRAP. J lost 3 bases, V lost 1 base, and 2 bases had no gene match. This CDR3 is built from 15 residues. The CDR3 nucleotides are TGTGCTAGTGGTTTGGGTAGCGGGGACTACAATGAGCAGTTCTTC. This codes for CASGLGSGDYNEQFF.